Listed here is a single T cell receptor (beta chain). Germline V gene sequence: CDR1 LNHDA, CDR2 SQIVND (reference sequence). The CDR3 is 15 amino acids. V was shortened by 2 bases and J by 2 bases, with 13 bases between the two germline ends. This record comes from a study of blood T cell repertoires in COVID-19. Assay: immunoSEQ multiplex PCR; the TCRdb copy retains only in-frame clones and omits some. The table shows under 200,000 clones, with about 83% occurring only once. The chain carries TRBV19 and TRBJ2-7, with D perhaps matching TRBD1 (5 bases). The origin of this receptor is a woman aged 70-85 years with COVID-19, enrolled during active disease. The sequencing sample was made of peripheral blood. This CDR3 is CASSISAGWPYEQYF. CDR3 in DNA: TGTGCCAGTAGTATATCGGCAGGGTGGCCCTACGAGCAGTACTTC.